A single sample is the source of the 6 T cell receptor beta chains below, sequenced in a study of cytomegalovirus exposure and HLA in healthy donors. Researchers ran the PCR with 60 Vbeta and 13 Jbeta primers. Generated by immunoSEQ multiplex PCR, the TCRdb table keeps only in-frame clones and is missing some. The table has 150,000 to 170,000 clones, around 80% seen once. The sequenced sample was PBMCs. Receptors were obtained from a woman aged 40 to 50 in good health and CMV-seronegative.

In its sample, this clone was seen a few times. The CDR3 reads CASRAASGDTQYF. For the CDR3, the DNA is TGTGCCAGTAGGGCTGCTAGCGGGGACACGCAGTATTTT. The chain is built from TRBV19 and TRBJ2-3, with 9 positions matching TRBD2. The CDR3 spans 13 residues. From germline, CDR1 is LNHDA and CDR2 SQIVND (reference sequence). Unmatched junction bases numbered 7, after V lost 6 bases and J lost 9 bases.

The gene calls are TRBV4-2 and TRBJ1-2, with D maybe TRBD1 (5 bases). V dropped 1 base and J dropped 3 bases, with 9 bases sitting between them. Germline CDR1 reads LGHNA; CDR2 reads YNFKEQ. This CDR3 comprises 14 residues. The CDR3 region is CASSQVAGDYGYTF. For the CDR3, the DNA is TGTGCCAGCAGCCAAGTTGCGGGGGACTATGGCTACACCTTC.

The CDR3 coding sequence is TGTGCCAGCTCAACTCGGACAGGCGAAGAGACCCAGTACTTC. Protein sequence: CASSTRTGEETQYF. The gene calls are TRBV18 and TRBJ2-5; 7 bases are shared with TRBD1. V dropped 5 bases and J dropped 3; count of bases not matched to a gene: 6. Germline V gene data show CDR1 as KGHSH and CDR2 as LQKENI. This CDR3 has 14 residues.

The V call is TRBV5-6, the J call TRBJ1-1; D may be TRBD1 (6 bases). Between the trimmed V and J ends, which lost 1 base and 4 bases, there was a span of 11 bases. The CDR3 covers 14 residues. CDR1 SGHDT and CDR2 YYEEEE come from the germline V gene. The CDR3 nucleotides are TGTGCCAGCAGCTTGCGGGGGGCAGGCACTGAAGCTTTCTTT. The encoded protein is CASSLRGAGTEAFF.

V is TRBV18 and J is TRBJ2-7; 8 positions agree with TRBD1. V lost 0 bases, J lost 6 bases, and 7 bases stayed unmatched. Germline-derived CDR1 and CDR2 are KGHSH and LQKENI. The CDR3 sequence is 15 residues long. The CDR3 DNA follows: TGTGCCAGCTCACCACCAAGCAGGGGGACAGGCGAGCAGTACTTC. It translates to CASSPPSRGTGEQYF. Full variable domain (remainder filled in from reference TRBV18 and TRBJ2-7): NAGVMQNPRHLVRRRGQEARLRCSPMKGHSHVYWYRQLPEEGLKFMVYLQKENIIDESGMPKERFSAEFPKEGPSILRIQQVVRGDSAAYFCASSPPSRGTGEQYFGPGTRLTVT.

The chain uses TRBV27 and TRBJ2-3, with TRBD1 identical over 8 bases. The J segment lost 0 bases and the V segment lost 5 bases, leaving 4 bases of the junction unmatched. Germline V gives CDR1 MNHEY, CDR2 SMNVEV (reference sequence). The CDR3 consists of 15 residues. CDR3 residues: CASSPWTGSTDTQYF. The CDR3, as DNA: TGTGCCAGCAGTCCCTGGACAGGGAGCACAGATACGCAGTATTTT.